The clone carrying this T cell receptor (beta chain) qualifies as medium-sized. What it recognizes is unknown. Sequenced with the Oncomine TCR Beta short-read assay was DNA taken from cultured CD4+ T cells. It was cultured CD4+ T cells from which genomic DNA was extracted. A single record per CDR3 protein comes from TCRdb applying MiXCR to the PCR reads. Found here are 9,000 to 10,000 distinct CDR3 sequences, roughly 35% of them singletons; the top ten hold approximately 14%. V gave up 1 base and J gave up 5 bases, with 11 bases separating them. The CDR3 is 13 amino acids. CDR1 and CDR2 from the germline V gene are DFQATT and SNEGSKA (reference sequence). The sample comes from a study of vaccination and CD4 T cells after COVID-19. Treatment specified: roughly 10-day PBMC culture with coronavirus spike peptide pools or control peptides (ViraFEST assay). Those CD4+ T cells from the unexposed donor predate the COVID-19 pandemic (2011-2018).

This sequence originates from a human donor in good health. V is TRBV20-1 and J is TRBJ1-2; the D is unclear. The sequenced sample consisted of CD4+ T cells from blood, cultured in vitro. CDR3 nucleotides: TGCAGTGCTAGAGCCCGGACGACATATGGCTACACCTTC. Translation: CSARARTTYGYTF.